Presented here are 5 T cell receptor beta chains from one specimen sequenced in a study of vaccination and CD4 T cells after COVID-19. Treatment noted: roughly 10-day PBMC culture with coronavirus spike peptide pools or control peptides (ViraFEST assay). Prior to the COVID-19 pandemic (2011-2018), the unexposed donor's CD4+ T cells were collected. These receptors' targets are unknown. The Oncomine TCR Beta short-read assay was applied to DNA of cultured CD4+ T cells. TCRdb re-called the PCR reads through MiXCR, storing one row per CDR3 protein. Of thousands of distinct CDR3 sequences in the sample, just over 40% were seen once. Material: CD4+ T cells from blood, cultured in vitro. Receptor source: a human donor in good health.

This clonotype qualifies as medium-sized. The V gene is TRBV5-1, the J gene TRBJ2-7; D gene unclear. This CDR3 spans 11 amino acids. With 0 bases removed from V and 4 bases from J, the gap between germline ends came to 2 bases. Germline V CDR1 and CDR2: SGHRS, YFSETQ. Written as DNA, the CDR3 is TGCGCCAGCAGCTTGGATTACGAGCAGTACTTC. Protein product: CASSLDYEQYF.

The J gene is TRBJ1-6, the V gene TRBV10-2; D unresolved. V gave up 2 bases and J gave up 9 bases, with 11 bases separating them. CDR1 and CDR2 (germline): WSHSY, SAAADI. This CDR3 has 14 residues. The CDR3 loop is CASSETEKGSPLHF. The DNA for the CDR3 is TGCGCCAGCAGTGAGACCGAGAAGGGTTCACCCCTCCACTTT.

J is TRBJ2-5 and V is TRBV27; 7 bases are shared with TRBD1. Germline V lookup: CDR1 MNHEY, CDR2 SMNVEV (reference sequence). The CDR3 is 14 amino acids. The junction had 4 bases not matched to a gene; V was cut back by 2 bases and J by 4 bases. The CDR3 DNA follows: TGTGCCAGCAGTTTAAAGGGGGCGAGAGAGACCCAGTACTTC. Translation: CASSLKGARETQYF.

This clonotype has more than one count but fewer than ten. The rearrangement uses TRBV28 and TRBJ1-1; possible D gene TRBD1, 5 bases. Trimming stripped 1 base from V and 1 base from J, with 16 bases between. This CDR3 region has 17 residues. From germline, CDR1 is MDHEN and CDR2 SYDVKM. CDR3 in DNA: TGTGCCAGCAGTTTATCCAGGGCTGGAATAAGGAACACTGAAGCTTTCTTT. Its protein is CASSLSRAGIRNTEAFF.

The V and J genes are TRBV7-6 and TRBJ2-3; D is perhaps TRBD2 (6 bases). The CDR3 has 17 residues. V was pared by 3 bases and J by 1 base, with 17 bases between. Germline assignment: CDR1 SGHVS and CDR2 FNYEAQ. CDR3 nucleotides: TGTGCCAGCAGCTTGGGAGGAGGGTCTTGGGGCACAGATACGCAGTATTTT. It is translated as CASSLGGGSWGTDTQYF.